The 27 T cell receptor beta chains reported below all come from one sample, sequenced in a study of blood T cell repertoires in COVID-19 (TCRdb year 2020). To prepare the library, the immunoSEQ multiplex PCR assay was applied. This immuneACCESS table, as held by TCRdb, lists in-frame sequences with V and J called but not all clones. Of the missing ones, under half trace to an unresolved V gene in checked studies; the others have no known cause. The sample contains more than 90,000 clones, 85% of them found a single time. The ten most abundant clones make up more than 30% of the sample. Sequenced: peripheral blood. Receptors originate from a man aged 80 or over with acute or convalescent COVID-19.

The V call is TRBV2, the J call TRBJ1-6, with D perhaps matching TRBD1 (6 bases). Germline V gives CDR1 SNHLY, CDR2 FYNNEI. The germline V and J ends were trimmed by 1 base and 6 bases, with 10 bases remaining between them. The CDR3 length is 15 residues. CDR3 amino acids: CASSEGQGRNSPLHF. CDR3 coding DNA: TGTGCCAGCAGTGAAGGGCAGGGGCGTAATTCACCCCTCCACTTT.

V gene TRBV14 combines with J gene TRBJ2-4; the match to TRBD2 covers 8 bases. CDR3 length equals 14 residues. From germline, CDR1 is SGHDN and CDR2 FVKESK. Germline trimming cut 1 base from V and 7 bases from J; bases unmatched to any gene: 3. The CDR3 bases are TGTGCCAGCAGCCAAGGCGGGGGGCGGAACATTCAGTACTTC. Translation: CASSQGGGRNIQYF.

This chain links TRBV7-6 with TRBJ1-3, with TRBD1 as a possible D gene (5 bases). Germline CDR1 is SGHVS and CDR2 is FNYEAQ. The CDR3 runs 17 residues. The V end lost 0 bases, the J end lost 0 bases, and 12 bases lay between the germline ends. DNA of the CDR3: TGTGCCAGCAGCTTAGCAAGACAGCACCGCTCTGGAAACACCATATATTTT. This gives the protein CASSLARQHRSGNTIYF.

The chain combines TRBV19 with TRBJ1-6; possibly TRBD1 for D (6 bases). CDR1 LNHDA and CDR2 SQIVND come from the germline V gene (reference sequence). With 6 bases removed from V and 7 bases from J, the gap between germline ends came to 16 bases. This CDR3 is 15 amino acids long. The CDR3 DNA reads as TGTGCCAGTAGACAGCAAGGGACATCGAATTCACCCCTCCACTTT. Translated: CASRQQGTSNSPLHF.

The chain combines TRBV27 with TRBJ2-3; D is unresolved. Germline values: CDR1 MNHEY, CDR2 SMNVEV (reference sequence). The V gene lost 6 bases and the J gene lost 1 base, with 5 bases spanning the gap. CDR3 length: 12 amino acids. The CDR3 DNA is TGTGCCAGCAGCCAGGGCACAGATACGCAGTATTTT. Translation: CASSQGTDTQYF.

The V gene is TRBV30, the J gene TRBJ1-4; D call uncertain. Trimming stripped 6 bases from V and 6 bases from J, with 14 bases between. Germline V gene sequence: CDR1 GTSNPN, CDR2 SVGIG (reference sequence). CDR3 length: 13 residues. In nucleotides, the CDR3 is TGTGCCTGCCGAGGAGCATTTTATGAAAAACTGTTTTTT. It specifies CACRGAFYEKLFF.

The J gene is TRBJ1-5, the V gene TRBV5-6; weak D call: TRBD1 (6 bases). Per the germline V gene, CDR1 is SGHDT and CDR2 is YYEEEE. The CDR3 runs to 15 residues. The V end was cut by 4 bases, the J end by 2 bases, with 13 bases between. CDR3 DNA: TGTGCCAGCAGCGGAACAGGGCAGGGCAATCAGCCCCAGCATTTT. It is translated as CASSGTGQGNQPQHF.

In its sample, this clone was seen a few times. This chain's CDR3 is CASRSTGADTGELFF. The CDR3 nucleotides are TGTGCCAGCAGGAGCACAGGGGCGGACACCGGGGAGCTGTTTTTT. This chain connects TRBV25-1 to TRBJ2-2, with 7 bases that match TRBD1. Per germline, CDR1 MGHDK and CDR2 SYGVNS. The CDR3 has 15 amino acids. V lost 6 bases, J lost 3 bases, and 7 bases stayed unmatched. Filled out from reference TRBV25-1 and TRBJ2-2, the complete variable domain reads EADIYQTPRYLVIGTGKKITLECSQTMGHDKMYWYQQDPGMELHLIHYSYGVNSTEKGDLSSESTVSRIRTEHFPLTLESARPSHTSQYLCASRSTGADTGELFFGEGSRLTVL.

This clone was seen more than once but under ten times. The chain recombines TRBV5-8 with TRBJ1-2; 9 bases line up with TRBD1. V trimming: 5 bases; J trimming: 4 bases; junction bases outside the gene matches: 12. There are 16 residues in the CDR3. Germline CDR1 and CDR2: SGHTS and YDEGEE. CDR3 sequence: CASRLAGTGSFYGYTF. In DNA form, the CDR3 reads TGTGCCAGCAGACTTGCGGGGACAGGGTCGTTCTATGGCTACACCTTC.

J is TRBJ1-6 and V is TRBV7-2; D remains unclear. Deletions cut 1 base from V and 7 bases from J, with 11 bases between. The CDR3 runs to 15 residues. Per the germline V gene, CDR1 is SGHTA and CDR2 is FQGNSA. CDR3 sequence reads: CASSLVTGVNSPLHF. CDR3 coding DNA: TGTGCCAGCAGCTTAGTAACGGGTGTCAATTCACCCCTCCACTTT.

The V gene is TRBV5-1, the J gene TRBJ2-1; a possible D gene is TRBD2 (7 bases). CDR3 length equals 12 residues. Germline V CDR1 and CDR2: SGHRS, YFSETQ. V was shortened by 4 bases and J by 9 bases, with 11 bases between the two germline ends. CDR3 sequence reads: CASSREGGEQFF. The CDR3 region has the DNA TGCGCCAGCAGCAGGGAGGGGGGTGAGCAGTTCTTC.

The chain couples TRBV5-8 to TRBJ2-2; no clear D gene. Trimming shortened V by 2 bases and J by 5 bases, and 10 bases separated the two germline ends. The CDR3 contains 14 residues. Germline-derived CDR1 and CDR2 are SGHTS and YDEGEE. The CDR3 nucleotides read TGTGCCAGCAGCTTACGACTTAATACCGGGGAGCTGTTTTTT. It codes for CASSLRLNTGELFF.

The V and J genes are TRBV19 and TRBJ2-1; 11 bases align to TRBD2. Looked up from germline, CDR1 is LNHDA and CDR2 is SQIVND (reference sequence). The CDR3 sequence is 17 residues long. V dropped 4 bases and J dropped 0; count of bases not matched to a gene: 5. CDR3 DNA: TGTGCCAGTAGTAGATTAGCGGGGGGGAGCTCCTACAATGAGCAGTTCTTC. It codes for CASSRLAGGSSYNEQFF.

The sample holds one count of this clone. The rearrangement links TRBV5-4 to TRBJ2-2, with 10 nucleotides matching TRBD2. Unmatched junction bases numbered 7, after V lost 5 bases and J lost 6 bases. Germline V gives CDR1 SGHNT, CDR2 YYREEE (reference sequence). CDR3 length: 15 residues. CDR3 sequence: CASSLAGEFAGELFF. The CDR3 DNA sequence: TGTGCCAGCAGTCTAGCGGGAGAGTTTGCCGGGGAGCTGTTTTTT.

The V and J genes are TRBV20-1 and TRBJ2-1, with D unresolved. The germline CDR1 and CDR2 sequences are DFQATT and SNEGSKA (reference sequence). This CDR3 has 17 residues. Trimming removed 3 bases from V and 3 bases from J, with 21 bases in between. DNA of the CDR3: TGCAGTGCTAGTGGCCCCAGAGGTCCTAGACTCTACAATGAGCAGTTCTTC. This sequence encodes CSASGPRGPRLYNEQFF.

This clone was picked up one time. V is TRBV25-1 and J is TRBJ2-6; tentatively, D is TRBD1 (6 bases). The CDR3 spans 15 residues. CDR1 is MGHDK, CDR2 SYGVNS, per germline. V gave up 4 bases and J gave up 2 bases, with 9 bases separating them. CDR3 sequence (DNA): TGTGCCAGCAGTGCACAGGGCACTGGGGCCAACGTCCTGACTTTC. It is translated as CASSAQGTGANVLTF. Supplemented by reference TRBV25-1 and TRBJ2-6, the full variable domain reads EADIYQTPRYLVIGTGKKITLECSQTMGHDKMYWYQQDPGMELHLIHYSYGVNSTEKGDLSSESTVSRIRTEHFPLTLESARPSHTSQYLCASSAQGTGANVLTFGAGSRLTVL.

V is TRBV18 and J is TRBJ2-5, with D possibly TRBD2 on 6 matching bases. Trimming stripped 6 bases from V and 5 bases from J, with 19 bases between. Looked up from germline, CDR1 is KGHSH and CDR2 is LQKENI. The CDR3 spans 15 residues. This chain's CDR3 is CASSRAGSEFETQYF. The CDR3 coding sequence is TGTGCCAGCTCCCGAGCCGGGAGCGAATTTGAGACCCAGTACTTC.

The chain employs TRBV5-6 and TRBJ1-5, with D hard to call. V lost 1 base to trimming and J lost 7 bases, with 18 bases between them. The CDR3 is 16 residues long. Germline-derived CDR1 and CDR2 are SGHDT and YYEEEE. The CDR3 sequence is CASSLNGGSSNQPQHF. The CDR3 DNA sequence: TGTGCCAGCAGCTTGAATGGAGGGTCATCCAACCAGCCCCAGCATTTT.

The chain couples TRBV11-2 to TRBJ2-3, with TRBD2 matching over 11 bases. This CDR3 region has 16 residues. The V and J ends lost 7 bases and 0 bases, in that order; junction bases with no gene match: 6. In germline, CDR1 is SGHAT, CDR2 FQNNGV. As DNA, the CDR3 is TGTGCCAGCACCGCGCGACTAGCGGGGAGCACAGATACGCAGTATTTT. Translation gives CASTARLAGSTDTQYF. The variable domain in full, completed from reference TRBV11-2 and TRBJ2-3, reads EAGVAQSPRYKIIEKRQSVAFWCNPISGHATLYWYQQILGQGPKLLIQFQNNGVVDDSQLPKDRFSAERLKGVDSTLKIQPAKLEDSAVYLCASTARLAGSTDTQYFGPGTRLTVL.

The J gene is TRBJ1-4, the V gene TRBV10-3; D is possibly TRBD1 (6 bases). Germline V gives CDR1 ENHRY, CDR2 SYGVKD. The CDR3 sequence is 11 residues long. V dropped 6 bases and J dropped 17 bases, with 16 bases sitting between them. The CDR3 DNA sequence: TGTGCCATCAGAACAGGGACCGAGATCTTTTTT. Encoded protein: CAIRTGTEIFF.

This clone appeared once. This sequence joins TRBV6-5 and TRBJ2-3, with 10 positions matching TRBD2. V was clipped by 6 bases and J by 3 bases; unmatched bases: 3. The CDR3 sequence is 14 residues long. Germline V gene data show CDR1 as MNHEY and CDR2 as SVGAGI. The CDR3 protein is CASRSSGRTDTQYF. In DNA form, the CDR3 reads TGTGCCAGCAGATCTAGCGGGAGAACAGATACGCAGTATTTT.

The chain joins TRBV6-4 to TRBJ2-2; 9 bases map to TRBD1. The CDR3 extends over 17 amino acids. The germline V gene encodes CDR1 MRHNA and CDR2 SNTAGT. J gave up 3 bases and V 2 bases, and 7 bases lay outside the gene matches. CDR3 DNA sequence: TGTGCCAGCAGTGACGTCCCGCGACAGGGGGACACCGGGGAGCTGTTTTTT. This codes for CASSDVPRQGDTGELFF.

About this clone: Other DNA variants within this sample encode the same CDR3. V and J are TRBV19 and TRBJ1-5, with 7 positions matching TRBD1. The CDR3 has 14 residues. Germline V CDR1 and CDR2: LNHDA, SQIVND (reference sequence). The V and J ends lost 3 bases and 4 bases, in that order; junction bases with no gene match: 3. CDR3 region: CASSIGTVNQPQHF. DNA for the CDR3: TGTGCCAGTAGTATTGGGACAGTTAATCAGCCCCAGCATTTT. The full variable domain, completed using reference TRBV19 and TRBJ1-5, is DGGITQSPKYLFRKEGQNVTLSCEQNLNHDAMYWYRQDPGQGLRLIYYSQIVNDFQKGDIAEGYSVSREKKESFPLTVTSAQKNPTAFYLCASSIGTVNQPQHFGDGTRLSIL.

The rearrangement uses TRBV7-9 and TRBJ2-2; D gene unclear. This CDR3 region has 13 residues. V lost 2 bases to trimming and J lost 4 bases, with 5 bases between them. Germline V gene sequence: CDR1 SEHNR, CDR2 FQNEAQ (reference sequence). CDR3 DNA: TGTGCCAGCAGCTTATCTCGCACCGGGGAGCTGTTTTTT. Its translation: CASSLSRTGELFF.

The chain is built from TRBV14 and TRBJ2-1; D possibly corresponds to TRBD2 (6 bases). The CDR3 covers 16 residues. The germline gives CDR1 SGHDN, CDR2 FVKESK. The V gene lost 6 bases and the J gene lost 7 bases, with 22 bases spanning the gap. The chain's CDR3 is CASRQWRVCQGNEQFF. For the CDR3, the DNA is TGTGCCAGCAGGCAGTGGAGGGTCTGTCAAGGGAATGAGCAGTTCTTC.

The genes are TRBV3-1 (or the pseudogene TRBV3-2) and TRBJ2-7, with TRBD1 matching 7 bases. J gave up 7 bases and V 0 bases, and 15 bases lay outside the gene matches. Per the germline V gene, CDR1 is LGHDT and CDR2 is YNNKEL (reference sequence). The CDR3 totals 17 residues. CDR3 nucleotide sequence: TGTGCCAGCAGCCAAGATCCTGGTGGCAGGGGGTCAGGAGAGCAGTACTTC. Residues: CASSQDPGGRGSGEQYF.

CDR3 DNA sequence: TGTGCCAGCAGCTTACTCACAGATACGCAGTATTTT. It translates to CASSLLTDTQYF. V gene TRBV7-3 combines with J gene TRBJ2-3; D unresolved. CDR3 size: 12 residues. The germline CDR1 and CDR2 sequences are SGHTA and FQGTGA. V was shortened by 2 bases and J by 2 bases, with 2 bases between the two germline ends.